The subject of this entry is one T cell receptor (beta chain). This specimen comes from a study of cytomegalovirus exposure and HLA in healthy donors. PCR used 60 Vbeta primers and 13 Jbeta primers. Clones were read by immunoSEQ multiplex PCR, and TCRdb kept only the in-frame ones, dropping some. This sample has some 110,000 clones, with roughly four fifths found just once. Germline V gives CDR1 LNHNV, CDR2 YYDKDF (reference sequence). The junction had 2 bases not matched to a gene; V was cut back by 5 bases and J by 4 bases. The CDR3 runs 14 residues. The TCR originated in a male donor in good health and CMV-seropositive. The sample taken for sequencing was PBMCs. V usage is TRBV15 and J usage is TRBJ1-5; TRBD1 aligns across 10 bases. CDR3 protein: CATSDRGLNQPQHF. As DNA, the CDR3 is TGTGCCACCAGCGACAGGGGGCTGAATCAGCCCCAGCATTTT.